The rows below give T cell receptor beta chains drawn from one sample of a study of cytomegalovirus exposure and HLA in healthy donors. Libraries were prepared by immunoSEQ multiplex PCR; TCRdb keeps only in-frame clonotypes and omits some of them. The sample has 90,000 to 150,000 clones; 88% are singletons. Sequenced sample: PBMCs. The source is a man aged 18 to 30 in good health and CMV-seronegative. The CDR3 runs from the conserved cysteine through the conserved F or W. Each record gives: clone size, V gene, J gene, D gene, CDR3 protein, CDR3 DNA. The D gene is left open where the match is weak. Size is omitted from some rows. Given values are once, few, many or a class for expanded clones.

NA,TRBV11-2,TRBJ2-4,NA,CASSLMGRAENIQYF,TGTGCCAGCAGCTTAATGGGCAGGGCCGAAAACATTCAGTACTTC
NA,TRBV6-5,TRBJ2-3,NA,CASSSEPTSPDTQYF,TGTGCCAGCAGTTCGGAGCCTACCTCCCCAGATACGCAGTATTTT
NA,TRBV7-9,TRBJ2-7,NA,CASSSPAGVTYEQYF,TGTGCCAGCAGCTCCCCAGCCGGGGTAACCTACGAGCAGTACTTC
NA,TRBV28,TRBJ1-6,NA,CASSLATIAIDSPLHF,TGTGCCAGCAGTTTGGCGACAATCGCCATTGATTCACCCCTCCACTTT
NA,TRBV7-8,TRBJ1-2,NA,CASSLVTGTNYGYTF,TGTGCCAGCAGCTTAGTCACAGGGACTAACTATGGCTACACCTTC
NA,TRBV19,TRBJ1-2,NA,CASSTSGGAYGYTF,TGTGCCAGTAGTACTTCTGGGGGCGCCTATGGCTACACCTTC
NA,TRBV27,TRBJ1-1,NA,CASSSVNTEAFF,TGTGCCAGCAGTTCAGTGAACACTGAAGCTTTCTTT
NA,TRBV7-2,TRBJ2-3,NA,CASSWAGPDTQYF,TGTGCCAGCAGCTGGGCAGGGCCAGATACGCAGTATTTT
once,TRBV5-6,TRBJ2-2,TRBD1,CASSNSGTGLIGELFF,TGTGCCAGCAGCAATTCCGGGACAGGGTTAATCGGGGAGCTGTTTTTT
NA,TRBV7-8,TRBJ2-7,TRBD2,CASSPRLAGGMSSYEQYF,TGTGCCAGCAGCCCTCGACTAGCGGGAGGGATGAGCTCCTACGAGCAGTACTTC
NA,TRBV5-1,TRBJ2-2,TRBD2,CASSSYSGGTGELFF,TGCGCCAGCAGTTCCTATAGCGGGGGCACCGGGGAGCTGTTTTTT
NA,TRBV7-2,TRBJ2-3,TRBD1,CASSLGDRVIFSTDTQYF,TGTGCCAGCAGCTTAGGGGACAGAGTTATCTTTTCCACAGATACGCAGTATTTT
NA,TRBV5-1,TRBJ2-7,NA,CASSLISRGSYEQYF,TGCGCCAGCAGCTTGATTTCCCGCGGCAGCTACGAGCAGTACTTC
NA,TRBV14,TRBJ1-2,TRBD1,CASSLHGQAGYTF,TGTGCCAGCAGCCTACACGGACAGGCTGGCTACACCTTC
NA,TRBV10-2,TRBJ2-7,NA,CASSPMSYEQYF,TGCGCCAGCAGTCCCATGAGCTACGAGCAGTACTTC
NA,TRBV28,TRBJ1-1,TRBD1,CASRSTGTGNTEAFF,TGTGCCAGCAGATCAACCGGGACAGGGAACACTGAAGCTTTCTTT